This TCR beta chain came from a study of blood T cell repertoires in COVID-19. The germline gives CDR1 SGHRS, CDR2 YFSETQ. V shed 0 bases, J shed 3 bases, and the junction held 3 bases outside the gene matches. The CDR3 is made up of 15 amino acids. Repertoires were generated with immunoSEQ multiplex PCR, while TCRdb's copy carries only in-frame clones and drops some. The sample shows 200,000 to 250,000 clones, about 83% of them seen only once. Participants had their cohort set by participant-reported clinical history. Sequenced input: PBMCs or T cells enriched from blood (not recorded which). This receptor was taken from a woman aged 45-65 years who had been exposed to COVID-19. The chain carries TRBV5-1 and TRBJ2-7; 10 nucleotides align to TRBD2. The CDR3 is CASSLGLAGDYEQYF. The CDR3 bases are TGCGCCAGCAGCTTGGGGCTAGCGGGGGACTACGAGCAGTACTTC.